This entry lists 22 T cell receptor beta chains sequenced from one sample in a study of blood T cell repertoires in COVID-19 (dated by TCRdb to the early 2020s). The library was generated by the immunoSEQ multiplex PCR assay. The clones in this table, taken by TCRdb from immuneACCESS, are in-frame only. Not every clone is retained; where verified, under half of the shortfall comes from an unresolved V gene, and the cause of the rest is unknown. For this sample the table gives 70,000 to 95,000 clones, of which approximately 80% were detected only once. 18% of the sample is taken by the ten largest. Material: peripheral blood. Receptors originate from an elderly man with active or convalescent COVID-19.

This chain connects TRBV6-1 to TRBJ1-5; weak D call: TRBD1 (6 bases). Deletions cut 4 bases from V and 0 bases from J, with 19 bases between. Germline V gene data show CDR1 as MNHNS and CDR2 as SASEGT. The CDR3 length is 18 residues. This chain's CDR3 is CASSGPWGPHNSNQPQHF. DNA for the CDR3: TGTGCCAGCAGTGGGCCATGGGGGCCCCACAATAGCAATCAGCCCCAGCATTTT.

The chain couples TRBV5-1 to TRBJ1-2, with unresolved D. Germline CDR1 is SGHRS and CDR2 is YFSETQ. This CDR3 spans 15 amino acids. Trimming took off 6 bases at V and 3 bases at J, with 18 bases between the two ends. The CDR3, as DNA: TGCGCCAGCAACCTCGTGGCGGGAATCGACTATGGCTACACCTTC. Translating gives CASNLVAGIDYGYTF.

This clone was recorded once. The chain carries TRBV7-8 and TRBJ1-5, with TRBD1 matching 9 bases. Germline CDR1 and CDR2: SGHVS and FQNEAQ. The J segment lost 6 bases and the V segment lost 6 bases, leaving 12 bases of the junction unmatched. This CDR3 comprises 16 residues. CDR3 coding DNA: TGTGCCAGCAGTGTCTCCGGACAGGGGATAGGTCAGCCCCAGCATTTT. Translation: CASSVSGQGIGQPQHF.

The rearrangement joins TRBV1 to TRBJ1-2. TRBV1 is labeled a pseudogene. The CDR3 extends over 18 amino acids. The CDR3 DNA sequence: TGCACCAGCAGCCAAGAACGCGGGCGGAGGGTCACTAACTATGGCTACACCTTC. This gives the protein CTSSQERGRRVTNYGYTF.

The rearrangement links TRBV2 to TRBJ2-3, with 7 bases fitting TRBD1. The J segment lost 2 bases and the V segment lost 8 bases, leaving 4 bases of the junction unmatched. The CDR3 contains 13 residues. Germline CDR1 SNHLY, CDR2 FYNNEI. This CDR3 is CASLKGATDTQYF. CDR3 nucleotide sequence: TGTGCCAGCTTAAAGGGGGCCACAGATACGCAGTATTTT.

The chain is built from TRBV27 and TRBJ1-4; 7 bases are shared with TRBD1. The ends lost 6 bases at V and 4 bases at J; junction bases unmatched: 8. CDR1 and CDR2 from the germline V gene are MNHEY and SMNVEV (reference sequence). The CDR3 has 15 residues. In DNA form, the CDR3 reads TGTGCCAGCAGACTACAGGGGAGGATTAATGAAAAACTGTTTTTT. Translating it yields CASRLQGRINEKLFF.

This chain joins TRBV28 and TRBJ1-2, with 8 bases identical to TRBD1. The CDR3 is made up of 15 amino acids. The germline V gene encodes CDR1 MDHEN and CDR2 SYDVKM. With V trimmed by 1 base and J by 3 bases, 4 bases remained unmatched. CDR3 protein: CASSLFQGADYGYTF. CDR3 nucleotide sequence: TGTGCCAGCAGTTTATTTCAGGGGGCTGACTATGGCTACACCTTC.

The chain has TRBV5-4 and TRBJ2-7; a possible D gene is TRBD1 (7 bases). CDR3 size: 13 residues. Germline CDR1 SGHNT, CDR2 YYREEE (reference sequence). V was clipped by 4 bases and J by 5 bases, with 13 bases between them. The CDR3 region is CASSLTGRNEQYV. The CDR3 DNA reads TGTGCCAGCAGCCTGACAGGGAGGAACGAGCAGTACGTC.

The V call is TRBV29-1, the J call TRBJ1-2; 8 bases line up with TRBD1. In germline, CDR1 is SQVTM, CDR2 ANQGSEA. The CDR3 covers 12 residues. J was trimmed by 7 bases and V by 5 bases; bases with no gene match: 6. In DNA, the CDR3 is TGCAGCGTTTCTGACAGGGGCCGTGGCTACACCTTC. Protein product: CSVSDRGRGYTF. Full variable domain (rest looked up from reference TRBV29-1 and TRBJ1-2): SAVISQKPSRDICQRGTSLTIQCQVDSQVTMMFWYRQQPGQSLTLIATANQGSEATYESGFVIDKFPISRPNLTFSTLTVSNMSPEDSSIYLCSVSDRGRGYTFGSGTRLTVV.

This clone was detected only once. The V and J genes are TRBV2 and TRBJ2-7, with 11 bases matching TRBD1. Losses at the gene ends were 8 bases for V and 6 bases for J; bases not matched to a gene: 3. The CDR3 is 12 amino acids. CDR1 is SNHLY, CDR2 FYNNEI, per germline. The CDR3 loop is CASAGTGGEQYV. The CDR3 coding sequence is TGTGCCAGCGCCGGGACAGGGGGCGAGCAGTACGTC.

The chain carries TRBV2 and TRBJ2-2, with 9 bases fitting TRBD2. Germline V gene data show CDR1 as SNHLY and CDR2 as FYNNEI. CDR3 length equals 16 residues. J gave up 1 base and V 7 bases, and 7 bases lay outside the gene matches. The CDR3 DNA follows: TGTGCCAGCAAAATCGAAGCGGGAGGGAACACCGGGGAGCTGTTTTTT. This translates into CASKIEAGGNTGELFF.

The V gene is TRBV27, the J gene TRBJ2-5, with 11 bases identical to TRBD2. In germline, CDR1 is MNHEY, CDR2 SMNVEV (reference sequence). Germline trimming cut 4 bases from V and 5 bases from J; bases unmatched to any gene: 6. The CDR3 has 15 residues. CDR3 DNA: TGTGCCAGCAGTTCCCTAGCGGGGGGATCCGAGACCCAGTACTTC. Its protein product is CASSSLAGGSETQYF.

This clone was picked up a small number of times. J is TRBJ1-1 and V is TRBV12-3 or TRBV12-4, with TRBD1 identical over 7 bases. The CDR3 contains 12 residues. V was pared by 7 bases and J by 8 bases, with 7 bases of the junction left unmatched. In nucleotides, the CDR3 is TGTGCCAGCACTAAACAGGGGCTCGAAGCTTTCTTT. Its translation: CASTKQGLEAFF.

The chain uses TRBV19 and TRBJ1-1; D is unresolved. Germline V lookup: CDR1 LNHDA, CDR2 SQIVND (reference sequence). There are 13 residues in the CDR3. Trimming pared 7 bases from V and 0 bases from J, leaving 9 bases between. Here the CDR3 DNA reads TGTGCCAGTAATGTCGGTGTGAACACTGAAGCTTTCTTT. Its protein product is CASNVGVNTEAFF.

CDR3 protein: CASSGGLNNEQFF. In DNA, the CDR3 is TGCGCCAGCAGCGGCGGCCTTAACAATGAGCAGTTCTTC. This chain uses TRBV5-1 with TRBJ2-1; D gene ambiguous. This CDR3 has 13 amino acids. Trimming removed 4 bases from V and 5 bases from J, with 10 bases in between. Per the germline V gene, CDR1 is SGHRS and CDR2 is YFSETQ.

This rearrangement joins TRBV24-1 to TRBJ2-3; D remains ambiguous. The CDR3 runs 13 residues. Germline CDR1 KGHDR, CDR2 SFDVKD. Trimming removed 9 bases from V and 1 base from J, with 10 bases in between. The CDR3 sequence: CATPPGCTDTQYF. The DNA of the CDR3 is TGTGCCACCCCCCCTGGCTGCACAGATACGCAGTATTTT.

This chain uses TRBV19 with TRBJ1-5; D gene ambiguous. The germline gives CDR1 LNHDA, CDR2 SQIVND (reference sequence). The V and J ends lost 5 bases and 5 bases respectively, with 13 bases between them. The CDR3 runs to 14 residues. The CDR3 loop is CASSDRGSDQPQHF. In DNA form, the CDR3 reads TGTGCCAGTAGTGATCGGGGTTCCGATCAGCCCCAGCATTTT.

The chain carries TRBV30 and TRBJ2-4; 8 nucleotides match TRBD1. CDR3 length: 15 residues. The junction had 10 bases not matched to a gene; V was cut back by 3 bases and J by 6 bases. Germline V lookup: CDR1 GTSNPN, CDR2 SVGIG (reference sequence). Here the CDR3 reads CAWRARDRLANIQYF. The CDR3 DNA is TGTGCCTGGAGGGCCCGGGACAGGCTAGCAAACATTCAGTACTTC.

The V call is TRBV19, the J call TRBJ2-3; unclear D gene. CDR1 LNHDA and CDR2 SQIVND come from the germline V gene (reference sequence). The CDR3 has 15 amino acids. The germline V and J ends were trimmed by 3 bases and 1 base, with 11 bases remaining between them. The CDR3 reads CASSIDKGRTDTQYF. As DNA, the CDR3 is TGTGCCAGTAGTATCGACAAAGGCCGCACAGATACGCAGTATTTT.

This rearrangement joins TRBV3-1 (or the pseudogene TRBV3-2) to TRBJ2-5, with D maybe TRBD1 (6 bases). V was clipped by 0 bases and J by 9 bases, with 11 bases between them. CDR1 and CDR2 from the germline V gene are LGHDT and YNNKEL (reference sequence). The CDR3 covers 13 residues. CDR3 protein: CASSQEGAKAQYF. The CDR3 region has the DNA TGTGCCAGCAGCCAAGAGGGGGCGAAGGCCCAGTACTTC.

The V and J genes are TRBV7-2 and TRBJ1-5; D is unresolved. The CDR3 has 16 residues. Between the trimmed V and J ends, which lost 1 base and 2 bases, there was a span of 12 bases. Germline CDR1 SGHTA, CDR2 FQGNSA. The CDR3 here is CASSLVSVGGNQPQHF. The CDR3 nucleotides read TGTGCCAGCAGCTTAGTCAGTGTGGGAGGCAATCAGCCCCAGCATTTT. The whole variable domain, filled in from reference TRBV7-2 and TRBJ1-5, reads GAGVSQSPSNKVTEKGKDVELRCDPISGHTALYWYRQSLGQGLEFLIYFQGNSAPDKSGLPSDRFSAERTGGSVSTLTIQRTQQEDSAVYLCASSLVSVGGNQPQHFGDGTRLSIL.

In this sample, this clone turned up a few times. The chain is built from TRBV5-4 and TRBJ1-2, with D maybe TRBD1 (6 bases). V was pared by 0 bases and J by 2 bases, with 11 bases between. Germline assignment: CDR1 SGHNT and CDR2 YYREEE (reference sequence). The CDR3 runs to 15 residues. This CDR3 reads CASSLARGENYGYTF. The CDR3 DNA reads TGTGCCAGCAGCTTGGCCAGGGGAGAGAACTATGGCTACACCTTC.